Listed here is a single T cell receptor beta chain. The data were obtained in a study of T cell changes during pregnancy in multiple sclerosis. The germline CDR1 and CDR2 sequences are SGHVS and FNYEAQ. The CDR3 loop spans 13 amino acids. V was trimmed by 6 bases and J by 0 bases, leaving 6 bases between them. The protocol was immunoSEQ multiplex PCR, while the TCRdb copy is restricted to in-frame clones and leaves out a portion. Of tens of thousands of clones in the sample, 88% were seen once. Material: CD4+ T cells from peripheral blood mononuclear cells, obtained in the third trimester of pregnancy. The V gene is TRBV7-6, the J gene TRBJ2-1, with D unresolved. This clonotype was obtained from a female donor with multiple sclerosis, enrolled in a pregnancy study. CDR3 residues: CASRASSYNEQFF. CDR3 bases: TGTGCCAGCAGGGCTAGCTCCTACAATGAGCAGTTCTTC.